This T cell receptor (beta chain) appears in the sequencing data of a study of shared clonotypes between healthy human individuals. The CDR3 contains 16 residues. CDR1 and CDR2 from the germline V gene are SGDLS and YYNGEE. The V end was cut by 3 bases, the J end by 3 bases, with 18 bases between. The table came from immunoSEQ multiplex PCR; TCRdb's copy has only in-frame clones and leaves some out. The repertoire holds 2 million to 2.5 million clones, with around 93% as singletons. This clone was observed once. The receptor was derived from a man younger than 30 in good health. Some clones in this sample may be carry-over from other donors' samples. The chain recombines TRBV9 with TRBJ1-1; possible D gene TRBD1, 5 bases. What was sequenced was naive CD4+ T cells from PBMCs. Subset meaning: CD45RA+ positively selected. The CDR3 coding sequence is TGTGCCAGCAGCGCCCGGGACGGTCAACCAGACACTGAAGCTTTCTTT. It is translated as CASSARDGQPDTEAFF.